One sample yielded the 4 T cell receptor beta chains listed below, sequenced in a study of human T cells and chemical hapten exposure. Time point noted: patch test 1, 2 weeks after DPC sensitization. The sample's treatment: therapeutic diphenylcyclopropenone sensitization with weekly scalp DPC. TCRdb processed the RACE reads anew with MiXCR; each CDR3 protein has one entry. The sample has approximately 100,000 distinct CDR3 sequences; roughly 9.6% are singletons. Sample: whole blood, taken in connection with sensitization to the hapten diphenylcyclopropenone (DPC). These TCRs come from a woman aged 40 to 50 with alopecia areata. Some clones in this sample may be carry-over from other donors' samples.

V and J are TRBV12-3 or TRBV12-4 and TRBJ2-7, with 10 bases lining up with TRBD1. The CDR3 is made up of 17 amino acids. Trimming took 4 bases from V and 0 from J; bases not matched to a gene: 9. The CDR3 reads CASSSSRQGASSYEQYF. The DNA of the CDR3 is TGTGCCAGCAGTTCATCGAGACAGGGGGCTTCCTCCTACGAGCAGTACTTC.

The V call is TRBV6-2 or TRBV6-3, the J call TRBJ2-2; TRBD2 might be the D (6 bases). CDR1 MNHEY and CDR2 SVGEGT come from the germline V gene. This CDR3 is 13 amino acids long. CDR3 DNA: TGTGCGTGCGGGGCGGTTAACACCGGGGAGCTGTTTTTT. It translates to CACGAVNTGELFF.

This chain connects TRBV18 to TRBJ1-1; the D is unclear. Trimming took 2 bases from V and 1 from J, leaving 11 bases between them. This CDR3 is built from 15 residues. Germline V CDR1 and CDR2: KGHSH, LQKENI. The CDR3 protein is CASSPDSPSNTEAFF. The CDR3 DNA follows: TGTGCCAGCTCACCAGATTCCCCCTCGAACACTGAAGCTTTCTTT.

At least ten counts were recorded for this clonotype. The genes are TRBV6-6 and TRBJ2-1; D remains unclear. V was clipped by 8 bases and J by 6 bases, with 11 bases between them. Looked up from germline, CDR1 is MNHNY and CDR2 is SVGAGI (reference sequence). The CDR3 loop spans 12 amino acids. The CDR3 here is CASAPSPNEQFF. The CDR3 nucleotides read TGTGCCAGCGCACCGTCCCCCAATGAGCAGTTCTTC.